A selection of T cell receptor beta chains follows, all from one sample in a study of a mutant IDH1 vaccine in newly diagnosed glioma. Their target antigens are unknown. TCRdb keeps only in-frame clones here, not all; method: immunoSEQ multiplex PCR. The data show about 42,000 clones, roughly 88% seen once. The sample in question was PBMCs, obtained from a glioma patient whose treatment included an IDH1 peptide vaccine. These receptors originate from a man aged 40-50 years with glioma. The CDR3 runs from the conserved cysteine through the conserved F or W. A D gene is named only where the DNA matches it firmly. Not all rows give a size; the values are once, few, many and, for expanded clones, a class.

d_gene	len	v_gene	j_gene	abundance	CDR3nt	CDR3aa
-	14	TRBV2	TRBJ2-1	-	TGTGCCAGCAGTAGGACAGGACTATACAATGAGCAGTTCTTC	CASSRTGLYNEQFF
TRBD1	14	TRBV18	TRBJ1-2	few	TGTGCCAGCTCACCGGTGGGACAGGGAGGTGGCTACACCTTC	CASSPVGQGGGYTF
TRBD2	15	TRBV7-2	TRBJ2-1	-	TGTGCCAGCAGTTCCCTAGCGGGAGCTTACAATGAGCAGTTCTTC	CASSSLAGAYNEQFF
-	13	TRBV14	TRBJ1-2	-	TGTGCCAGCAGCCAACAGACTAACTATGGCTACACCTTC	CASSQQTNYGYTF
-	12	TRBV6-1	TRBJ2-5	-	TGTGCCAGCGAATCAGGGGGGGAGACCCAGTACTTC	CASESGGETQYF
-	14	TRBV6-6	TRBJ2-7	-	TGTGCCAGCAGTGGACGGGGGTCTGAAGCCGAGCAGTACTTC	CASSGRGSEAEQYF
TRBD2	16	TRBV5-5	TRBJ2-7	-	TGTGCCAGCAGCTTGAATCTAGCGGTTAGCTCCTACGAGCAGTACTTC	CASSLNLAVSSYEQYF
TRBD1	15	TRBV2	TRBJ2-3	-	TGTGCCAGCAGAGTACAGGGGATCAGCACAGATACGCAGTATTTT	CASRVQGISTDTQYF
-	17	TRBV7-9	TRBJ1-3	-	TGTGCCAGCAGCAGCAAAGCCCAGGGGATCACGGGAAACACCATATATTTT	CASSSKAQGITGNTIYF
-	12	TRBV13	TRBJ2-7	-	TGTGCCAGCAGCCCCTTTGGGCTCGGGCAGTACTTC	CASSPFGLGQYF
-	16	TRBV18	TRBJ2-1	-	TGTGCCAGCTCACCACCCGCGGTAAGCTCCTACAATGAGCAGTTCTTC	CASSPPAVSSYNEQFF
TRBD1	15	TRBV29-1	TRBJ2-7	once	TGCAGCGTTTTCCCCGGGACAGGGGAACCTTACGAGCAGTACTTC	CSVFPGTGEPYEQYF
-	18	TRBV4-1	TRBJ2-5	-	TGCGCCAGCAGCCAGGGTCCCCTGCGCGGTATGTCCCTCGAGACCCAGTACTTC	CASSQGPLRGMSLETQYF
-	13	TRBV14	TRBJ2-7	-	TGTGCCAGCAGCCAAGCATTGGGCAGCTGGCAGTACTTC	CASSQALGSWQYF
-	14	TRBV25-1	TRBJ2-7	-	TGTGCCAGCAGTGAAAGCCAGGGGATCTACGAGCAGTACTTC	CASSESQGIYEQYF
-	14	TRBV7-2	TRBJ2-7	-	TGTGCCAGCAGCTTCGGGACTCTAATCTACGAGCAGTACTTC	CASSFGTLIYEQYF